Included here is one T cell receptor (beta chain) sequence, with context. The source of the sample is a study of T-cell reconstitution after alpha-beta-depleted transplantation in children. A library of TCRbeta sequences, prepared with unique molecular identifiers, was generated. TCRdb used MiXCR to reprocess the PCR reads, holding one entry per CDR3 protein. The table lists about 500,000 distinct CDR3 sequences, around a third of them singletons, with around 2.4% in the top ten. The CDR3 has 13 residues. In germline, CDR1 is SGHTA, CDR2 FQGNSA. Trimming cost V 1 base and J 8 bases, with 11 bases left between them.

The chain links TRBV7-2 to TRBJ1-2; tentative D call: TRBD1 (5 bases). This material consisted of PBMCs from the stem cell graft donor, taken from the stem cell graft. The TCR was taken from a human donor who donated a stem cell graft to a child with aplastic anemia. The CDR3 nucleotides read TGTGCCAGCAGCTTAGGGGGGATGAGGGGCTACACCTTC. It yields the protein CASSLGGMRGYTF.